The 12 T cell receptor beta chains reported below all come from one sample, sequenced in a study of T cells in Graves' hyperthyroidism and ophthalmopathy. Template material for amplifying TCR beta CDR3 regions consisted of RNA transcripts. When the TCR CDR3 underwent first-round RT-PCR, the HTBI primer set was used. TCRdb re-called the multiplex PCR reads with MiXCR, one entry per CDR3 protein. The data contain around 690,000 distinct CDR3 sequences, less than 25% of them singletons. The material sequenced was blood. These receptor sequences come from a man younger than 40 with Graves' ophthalmopathy.

This clonotype was seen ten or more times. V usage is TRBV7-8 and J usage is TRBJ1-6; no definite D call. Trimming pared 1 base from V and 6 bases from J, leaving 13 bases between. Per the germline V gene, CDR1 is SGHVS and CDR2 is FQNEAQ. The CDR3 spans 16 residues. The CDR3 nucleotides are TGTGCCAGCAGCTTAGAAGGGTATCATTCTAATTCACCCCTCCACTTT. Protein sequence: CASSLEGYHSNSPLHF.

This chain connects TRBV7-9 to TRBJ2-5; D not certain. The germline V gene encodes CDR1 SEHNR and CDR2 FQNEAQ (reference sequence). V was cut by 2 bases and J by 2 bases, with 9 bases left in between. This CDR3 region has 14 residues. The DNA for the CDR3 is TGTGCCAGCAGCTTACGGCAAATACAAGAGACCCAGTACTTC. This codes for CASSLRQIQETQYF.

This clonotype was observed at least ten times. The chain recombines TRBV7-8 with TRBJ2-1; D gene unclear. The germline V and J ends were trimmed by 5 bases and 5 bases, with 16 bases remaining between them. CDR1 is SGHVS, CDR2 FQNEAQ, per germline. This CDR3 has 15 residues. The CDR3 here is CASSARRFGDNEQFF. The CDR3 coding sequence is TGTGCCAGCAGCGCCCGTCGGTTTGGGGACAATGAGCAGTTCTTC.

This clonotype was recorded a few times. The rearrangement uses TRBV27 and TRBJ2-1, with 10 bases aligning to TRBD1. V was clipped by 10 bases and J by 5 bases; unmatched bases: 23. The germline V gene encodes CDR1 MNHEY and CDR2 SMNVEV (reference sequence). This CDR3 spans 19 amino acids. The CDR3 reads CATAPWGDRGFSNHNEQFF. Written as DNA, the CDR3 is TGTGCCACCGCCCCCTGGGGGGACAGGGGCTTTTCAAATCACAATGAGCAGTTCTTC.

The gene calls are TRBV29-1 and TRBJ1-1; D gene uncertain. The V end lost 7 bases, the J end lost 2 bases, and 11 bases lay between the germline ends. CDR3 length: 12 residues. Looked up from germline, CDR1 is SQVTM and CDR2 is ANQGSEA. This chain's CDR3 is CSALTLNTEAFF. For the CDR3, the DNA is TGCAGCGCCTTGACACTAAACACTGAAGCTTTCTTT.

This clonotype was counted at least ten times. V gene TRBV24-1 combines with J gene TRBJ1-1, with unresolved D. The length of the CDR3 is 12 residues. The ends were cut back, 2 bases at V and 6 bases at J, with 6 bases in the middle. Germline V gene sequence: CDR1 KGHDR, CDR2 SFDVKD. CDR3 region: CATSDYGSEAFF. The CDR3 DNA is TGTGCCACCAGTGATTACGGATCTGAAGCTTTCTTT.

This clonotype was seen ten or more times. The chain combines TRBV11-1 with TRBJ1-2, with D perhaps TRBD1 (6 bases). The germline CDR1 and CDR2 sequences are SGHAT and FQDESV (reference sequence). CDR3 length equals 14 residues. With 3 bases removed from V and 0 bases from J, the gap between germline ends came to 8 bases. Here the CDR3 reads CASSLDSSNYGYTF. CDR3 bases: TGTGCCAGCAGCTTGGACAGCTCTAACTATGGCTACACCTTC.

Comment on this clonotype: A read error is possible here, since a much larger clone lies one base away. The chain links TRBV2 to TRBJ1-2, with 11 bases matching TRBD1. This CDR3 region has 16 residues. V lost 11 bases, J lost 1 base, and 12 bases stayed unmatched. Germline V gene data show CDR1 as SNHLY and CDR2 as FYNNEI. In nucleotides, the CDR3 is TGTGCCGGCACCCTGGACAGGGGGCTGCGTAACTATGGCTACACCTTC. The encoded protein is CAGTLDRGLRNYGYTF.

The table lists this clonotype with a few counts. The chain links TRBV20-1 to TRBJ2-7, with 11 nucleotides matching TRBD1. With 0 bases clipped from V and 2 bases from J, the junction kept 3 bases outside the gene matches. This CDR3 is built from 15 residues. Germline values: CDR1 DFQATT, CDR2 SNEGSKA (reference sequence). In DNA, the CDR3 is TGCAGTGCTAGAGAAGGACAGGGGGCCCCCTACGAGCAGTACTTC. This codes for CSAREGQGAPYEQYF.

This clonotype was seen a handful of times. The chain carries TRBV29-1 and TRBJ1-2; maybe TRBD1 (6 bases). Germline V gene data show CDR1 as SQVTM and CDR2 as ANQGSEA. V lost 3 bases and J lost 4, with 12 bases in between. This CDR3 comprises 13 residues. CDR3 region: CSVDADSVYGYTF. In DNA, the CDR3 is TGCAGCGTTGACGCGGACAGTGTCTATGGCTACACCTTC.

This chain joins TRBV28 and TRBJ2-3, with 7 positions matching TRBD1. Germline values: CDR1 MDHEN, CDR2 SYDVKM. This CDR3 region has 17 residues. V was clipped by 7 bases and J by 2 bases; unmatched bases: 15. This CDR3 is CASNINEGALLTDTQYF. The CDR3 region has the DNA TGTGCCAGCAATATTAATGAGGGGGCGCTTCTCACAGATACGCAGTATTTT.

This clonotype has ten or more counts. The chain uses TRBV30 and TRBJ1-2; the D is unclear. The CDR3 length is 15 residues. Germline V gene sequence: CDR1 GTSNPN, CDR2 SVGIG (reference sequence). Trimming removed 0 bases from V and 3 bases from J, with 14 bases in between. This CDR3 reads CAWSVRARADYGYTF. The CDR3 bases are TGTGCCTGGAGTGTACGAGCGAGGGCTGACTATGGCTACACCTTC.